A selection of T cell receptor beta chains follows, all from one sample in a study of T cells in localized non-small cell lung cancer. The repertoire was sequenced with immunoSEQ multiplex PCR; TCRdb's copy has only in-frame clones and lacks some. Of tens of thousands of clones listed, about nine tenths were seen once; the top ten hold about 17%. The specimen was peripheral blood mononuclear cells, collected before any cancer treatment. The origin of the receptors is a man aged 35-75 years with stage III lung adenocarcinoma. Each CDR3 is given with its conserved first and last residue. The order of the fields is D gene, V gene, J gene, clone size, CDR3 protein, CDR3 DNA. The D gene is left open where the match is weak. Clone size is given for some rows only: seen once, a few or many times, or a class if the clone is expanded.

>NA|TRBV7-2|TRBJ2-2|NA
CASSLAQGKSGELFF
TGTGCCAGCAGCTTAGCGCAGGGGAAATCCGGGGAGCTGTTTTTT
>TRBD2|TRBV9|TRBJ2-1|NA
CASSANSGGAPNEQFF
TGTGCCAGCAGCGCCAATAGCGGGGGGGCCCCAAATGAGCAGTTCTTC
>NA|TRBV4-1|TRBJ2-1|NA
CASSQERYRYNEQFF
TGCGCCAGCAGCCAAGAGAGGTACCGCTACAATGAGCAGTTCTTC
>TRBD1|TRBV10-2|TRBJ1-2|NA
CASGTALIYGYTF
TGCGCCAGCGGGACAGCACTGATCTATGGCTACACCTTC
>NA|TRBV4-2|TRBJ2-2|NA
CASSQESGTSGELFF
TGTGCCAGCAGCCAAGAAAGTGGGACATCCGGGGAGCTGTTTTTT
>TRBD1|TRBV29-1|TRBJ1-2|NA
CSVVQGQGLGGYTF
TGCAGCGTTGTACAGGGACAGGGCCTGGGGGGCTACACCTTC
>NA|TRBV6-6|TRBJ1-1|NA
CASTLSQVQGDAFF
TGTGCCAGCACCCTGAGTCAGGTCCAGGGCGACGCTTTCTTT
>TRBD2|TRBV2|TRBJ2-3|NA
CARRSGGTDTQYF
TGTGCCAGGCGAAGCGGGGGGACAGATACGCAGTATTTT
>NA|TRBV9|TRBJ2-2|NA
CASSVRAGSTGELFF
TGTGCCAGCAGCGTAAGGGCGGGGTCCACCGGGGAGCTGTTTTTT
>NA|TRBV10-2|TRBJ2-1|NA
CASTPGNEQFF
TGCGCCAGCACCCCAGGGAATGAGCAGTTCTTC
>NA|TRBV6-6|TRBJ1-1|NA
CAAAGGLGNTEAFF
TGTGCCGCCGCCGGGGGATTGGGGAACACTGAAGCTTTCTTT
>NA|TRBV2|TRBJ2-3|NA
CASNGDTDTQYF
TGTGCCAGCAACGGGGACACAGATACGCAGTATTTT
>NA|TRBV6-5|TRBJ1-2|NA
CASSGDGGYGYTF
TGTGCCAGCAGTGGGGACGGGGGCTATGGCTACACCTTC
>NA|TRBV11-2|TRBJ2-3|NA
CASSSYGTSSTDTQYF
TGTGCCAGCAGCTCCTACGGCACCTCTAGCACAGATACGCAGTATTTT
>TRBD1|TRBV7-9|TRBJ1-1|NA
CASSLEGQGTLYDTEAFF
TGTGCCAGCAGCTTAGAAGGACAGGGGACGTTATACGACACTGAAGCTTTCTTT
>NA|TRBV7-9|TRBJ2-1|NA
CASSPRGAGSDNEQFF
TGTGCCAGCAGCCCTAGAGGGGCGGGGAGCGACAATGAGCAGTTCTTC
>TRBD1|TRBV9|TRBJ1-1|NA
CASSPLTGRNTEAFF
TGTGCCAGCAGCCCTCTGACAGGGAGGAACACTGAAGCTTTCTTT
>NA|TRBV28|TRBJ2-5|NA
CASGLGQGQETQYF
TGTGCCAGCGGGCTGGGGCAGGGACAAGAGACCCAGTACTTC
>NA|TRBV19|TRBJ1-2|few
CASSIAGSYGYTF
TGTGCCAGTAGTATAGCCGGCAGCTATGGCTACACCTTC
>TRBD1|TRBV9|TRBJ1-3|NA
CASSGLPAGQGNTIYF
TGTGCCAGCAGCGGCCTCCCGGCGGGACAGGGAAACACCATATATTTT
>TRBD1|TRBV19|TRBJ1-1|NA
CASSQRSRQGATEAFF
TGTGCCAGTAGTCAGAGAAGCCGACAGGGGGCCACTGAAGCTTTCTTT
>NA|TRBV4-1|TRBJ1-5|NA
CASGVGGSNQPQHF
TGCGCCAGCGGGGTGGGGGGGAGCAATCAGCCCCAGCATTTT
>NA|TRBV19|TRBJ1-1|NA
CASSTPLGRGREAFF
TGTGCCAGTAGTACACCACTGGGCAGGGGCCGCGAAGCTTTCTTT
>NA|TRBV29-1|TRBJ1-2|NA
CSVEGVGANYGYTF
TGCAGCGTTGAAGGGGTAGGGGCTAACTATGGCTACACCTTC
>TRBD2|TRBV9|TRBJ2-1|once
CASSGKRGGSNEQFF
TGTGCCAGCAGCGGAAAACGGGGGGGATCCAATGAGCAGTTCTTC
>TRBD1|TRBV5-1|TRBJ2-2|NA
CASSSPGTGALSNTGELFF
TGCGCCAGCAGCTCCCCCGGGACAGGGGCTTTATCGAACACCGGGGAGCTGTTTTTT
>TRBD1|TRBV4-3|TRBJ1-4|NA
CASSQESTAGGEKLFF
TGCGCCAGCAGCCAAGAAAGTACGGCAGGGGGCGAAAAACTGTTTTTT
>NA|TRBV10-3|TRBJ2-5|NA
CAISESTQEETQYF
TGTGCCATCAGTGAGTCGACACAGGAAGAGACCCAGTACTTC
>NA|TRBV28|TRBJ1-5|NA
CASIHRDQPQHF
TGTGCCAGCATCCACAGGGATCAGCCCCAGCATTTT
>TRBD1|TRBV11-2|TRBJ1-4|NA
CASRPMTGFGEKLFF
TGTGCCAGCAGACCTATGACAGGGTTTGGAGAAAAACTGTTTTTT
>NA|TRBV7-9|TRBJ1-6|NA
CASTEGWGNSPLHF
TGTGCCAGCACTGAGGGCTGGGGTAATTCACCCCTCCACTTT
>NA|TRBV18|TRBJ1-1|NA
CASSPGTGGPEVQAFF
TGTGCCAGCTCCCCGGGTACAGGAGGGCCGGAGGTTCAAGCTTTCTTT
>NA|TRBV6-5|TRBJ1-4|NA
CATGPGGTNEKLFF
TGTGCCACGGGCCCCGGGGGTACTAATGAAAAACTGTTTTTT
>TRBD2|TRBV11-2|TRBJ2-7|NA
CASSRTSGAYEQYF
TGTGCCAGCAGCCGGACTAGCGGGGCCTACGAGCAGTACTTC
>TRBD2|TRBV2|TRBJ2-2|NA
CASSGVAGGPLLAGELFF
TGTGCCAGCAGTGGGGTAGCGGGGGGGCCTCTCTTGGCCGGGGAGCTGTTTTTT
>TRBD1|TRBV7-9|TRBJ1-2|NA
CASSPWDRDNYGYTF
TGTGCCAGCAGCCCGTGGGACAGGGACAACTATGGCTACACCTTC
>TRBD1|TRBV5-4|TRBJ2-1|NA
CASSLGQGYYNEQFF
TGTGCCAGCAGCTTGGGACAGGGGTACTACAATGAGCAGTTCTTC
>TRBD1|TRBV6-5|TRBJ1-2|NA
CASSSRGVDYGYTF
TGTGCCAGCAGTTCCAGGGGGGTCGACTATGGCTACACCTTC
>NA|TRBV19|TRBJ2-6|few
CASSGTGRSGANVLTF
TGTGCCAGTAGTGGCACAGGGCGCTCTGGGGCCAACGTCCTGACTTTC
>TRBD1|TRBV7-2|TRBJ1-2|once
CASSLQGAAYGYTF
TGTGCCAGCAGCTTGCAGGGGGCAGCCTATGGCTACACCTTC
>TRBD2|TRBV14|TRBJ2-1|once
CASSPRFAGGLSDEQFF
TGTGCCAGCAGCCCAAGATTCGCGGGGGGCCTTTCGGATGAGCAGTTCTTC
>NA|TRBV4-3|TRBJ1-5|NA
CASSHQSRANNQPQHF
TGCGCCAGCAGCCATCAGTCCAGAGCTAACAATCAGCCCCAGCATTTT
>TRBD1|TRBV19|TRBJ1-4|few
CASSTPGQGSEKLFF
TGTGCCAGTAGCACCCCGGGACAGGGGAGTGAAAAACTGTTTTTT
>TRBD2|TRBV19|TRBJ2-1|NA
CASSIRGGWFF
TGTGCCAGTAGTATCCGGGGGGGGTGGTTCTTC
>NA|TRBV7-6|TRBJ1-3|NA
CASSLGQYSGNTIYF
TGTGCCAGCAGCTTAGGACAGTACTCTGGAAACACCATATATTTT
>TRBD1|TRBV7-9|TRBJ2-1|NA
CASSLGQGARGYNEQFF
TGTGCCAGCAGCTTGGGACAGGGGGCGCGAGGGTATAATGAGCAGTTCTTC
>NA|TRBV7-7|TRBJ1-1|NA
CASSLLRGGGPPEAFF
TGTGCCAGCAGCTTGTTGCGGGGAGGGGGTCCGCCTGAAGCTTTCTTT
>NA|TRBV6-6|TRBJ1-5|NA
CASSRTGDFSNQPQHF
TGTGCCAGCAGTCGTACAGGAGACTTTAGCAATCAGCCCCAGCATTTT
>TRBD2|TRBV7-3|TRBJ2-3|NA
CASSLTSGGPSQYF
TGTGCCAGCAGCTTGACTAGCGGGGGCCCCTCGCAGTATTTT
>NA|TRBV7-2|TRBJ2-2|few
CASSLFRTNTGELFF
TGTGCCAGCAGCTTGTTCCGAACGAACACCGGGGAGCTGTTTTTT
>NA|TRBV7-9|TRBJ2-1|few
CASSPIGFEQFF
TGTGCCAGCAGCCCGATAGGGTTTGAGCAGTTCTTC
>NA|TRBV7-6|TRBJ2-5|NA
CASSFGPEETQYF
TGTGCCAGCAGCTTCGGGCCTGAAGAGACCCAGTACTTC
>NA|TRBV19|TRBJ2-7|NA
CASSLSVQGGEQYF
TGTGCCAGTAGTTTAAGCGTCCAGGGTGGCGAGCAGTACTTC